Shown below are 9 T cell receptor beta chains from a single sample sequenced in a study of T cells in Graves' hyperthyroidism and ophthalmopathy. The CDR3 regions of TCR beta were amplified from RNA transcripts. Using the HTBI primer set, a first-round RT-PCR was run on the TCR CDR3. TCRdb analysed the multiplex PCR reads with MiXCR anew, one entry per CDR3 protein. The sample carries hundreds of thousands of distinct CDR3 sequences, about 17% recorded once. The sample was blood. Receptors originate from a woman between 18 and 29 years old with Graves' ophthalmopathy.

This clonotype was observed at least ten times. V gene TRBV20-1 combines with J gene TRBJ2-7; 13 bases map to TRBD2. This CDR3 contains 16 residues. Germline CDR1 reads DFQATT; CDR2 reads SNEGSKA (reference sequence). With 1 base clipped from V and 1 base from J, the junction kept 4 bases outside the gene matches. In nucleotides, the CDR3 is TGCAGTGCTAGAGGACCGGGACTAGCGGGATCCTACGAGCAGTACTTC. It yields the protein CSARGPGLAGSYEQYF.

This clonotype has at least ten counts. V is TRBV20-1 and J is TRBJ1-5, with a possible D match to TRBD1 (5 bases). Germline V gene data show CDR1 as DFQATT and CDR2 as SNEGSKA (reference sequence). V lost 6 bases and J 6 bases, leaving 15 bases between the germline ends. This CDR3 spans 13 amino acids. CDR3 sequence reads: CSAHQQGGQPQHF. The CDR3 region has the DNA TGCAGTGCCCATCAGCAGGGCGGTCAGCCCCAGCATTTT.

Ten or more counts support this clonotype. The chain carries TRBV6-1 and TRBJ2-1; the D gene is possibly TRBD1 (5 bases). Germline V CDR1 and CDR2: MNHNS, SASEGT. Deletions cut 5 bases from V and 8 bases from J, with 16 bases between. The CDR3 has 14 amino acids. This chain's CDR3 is CASSQGRARDEQFF. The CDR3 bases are TGTGCCAGCAGTCAGGGAAGAGCACGGGATGAGCAGTTCTTC.

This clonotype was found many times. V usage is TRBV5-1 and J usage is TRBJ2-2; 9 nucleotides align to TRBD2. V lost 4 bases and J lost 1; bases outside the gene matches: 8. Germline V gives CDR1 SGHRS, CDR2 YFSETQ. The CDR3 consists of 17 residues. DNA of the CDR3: TGCGCCAGCAGCCCAATGACTAGCGGAGTGAACACCGGGGAGCTGTTTTTT. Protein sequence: CASSPMTSGVNTGELFF.

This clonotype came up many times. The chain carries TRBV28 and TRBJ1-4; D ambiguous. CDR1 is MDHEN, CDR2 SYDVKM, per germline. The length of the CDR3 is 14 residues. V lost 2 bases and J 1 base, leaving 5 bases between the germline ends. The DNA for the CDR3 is TGTGCCAGCAGTTTAGAGGGAACTAATGAAAAACTGTTTTTT. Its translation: CASSLEGTNEKLFF.

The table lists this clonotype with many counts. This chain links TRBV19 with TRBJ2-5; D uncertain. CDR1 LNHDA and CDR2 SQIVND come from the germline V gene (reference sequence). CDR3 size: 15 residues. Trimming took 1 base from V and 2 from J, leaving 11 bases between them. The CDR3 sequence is CASSIGLSLQETQYF. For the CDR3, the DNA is TGTGCCAGTAGTATAGGTCTCAGTCTACAAGAGACCCAGTACTTC.

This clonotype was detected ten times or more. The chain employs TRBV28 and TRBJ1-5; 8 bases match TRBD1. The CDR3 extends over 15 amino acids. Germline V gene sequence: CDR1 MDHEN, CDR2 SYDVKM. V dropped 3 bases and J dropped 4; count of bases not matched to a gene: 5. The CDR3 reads CASSFPGTGNQPQHF. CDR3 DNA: TGTGCCAGCAGTTTCCCCGGGACAGGAAATCAGCCCCAGCATTTT.

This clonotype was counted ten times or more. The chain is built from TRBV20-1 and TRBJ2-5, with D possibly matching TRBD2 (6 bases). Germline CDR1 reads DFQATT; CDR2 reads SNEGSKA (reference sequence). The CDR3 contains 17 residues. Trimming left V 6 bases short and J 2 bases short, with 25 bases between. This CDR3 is CSAPIVGGTVPQETQYF. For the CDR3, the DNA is TGCAGTGCCCCGATCGTAGGTGGGACTGTCCCGCAAGAGACCCAGTACTTC.

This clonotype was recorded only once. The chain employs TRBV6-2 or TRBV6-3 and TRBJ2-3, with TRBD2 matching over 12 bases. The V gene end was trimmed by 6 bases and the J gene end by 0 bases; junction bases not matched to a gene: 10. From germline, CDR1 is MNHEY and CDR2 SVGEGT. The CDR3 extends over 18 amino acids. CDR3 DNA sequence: TGTGCCAGCAGCGAGGCCCCCGGGACTAGCGGGAGCACAGATACGCAGTATTTT. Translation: CASSEAPGTSGSTDTQYF.